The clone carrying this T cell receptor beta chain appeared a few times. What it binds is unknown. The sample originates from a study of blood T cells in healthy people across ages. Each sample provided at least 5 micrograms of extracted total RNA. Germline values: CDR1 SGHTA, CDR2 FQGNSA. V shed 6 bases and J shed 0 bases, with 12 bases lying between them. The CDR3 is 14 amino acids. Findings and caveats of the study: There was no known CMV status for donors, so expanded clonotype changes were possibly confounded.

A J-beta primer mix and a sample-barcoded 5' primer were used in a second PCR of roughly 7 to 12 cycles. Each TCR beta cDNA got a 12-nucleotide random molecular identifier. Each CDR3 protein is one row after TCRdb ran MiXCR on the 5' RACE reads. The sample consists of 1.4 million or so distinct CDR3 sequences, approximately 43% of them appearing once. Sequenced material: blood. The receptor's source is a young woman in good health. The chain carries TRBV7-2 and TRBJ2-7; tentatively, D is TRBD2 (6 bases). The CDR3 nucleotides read TGTGCCAGCAGGGAGGGGTCATTCTCCTACGAGCAGTACTTC. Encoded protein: CASREGSFSYEQYF.